The rows below give T cell receptor beta chains drawn from one sample of a study of regulatory T cells in long-lasting Graves disease. TCRdb reanalysed the multiplex PCR reads using MiXCR and keeps one entry per CDR3 protein. This table holds about 620,000 distinct CDR3 sequences, 15% to 20% found once. A further study also used this sample, focusing on T cells in Graves' hyperthyroidism and ophthalmopathy.

The sample here was peripheral blood mononuclear cells (PBMCs), taken at new diagnosis, from a patient treated with antithyroid drugs. Receptors originate from a woman aged 30 to 39 with Graves disease. Both conserved end residues are part of each CDR3. A D gene is named only where the DNA matches it firmly. Not every row has a clone size; where given, it reads once, few, many or a size class.

clone size,J gene,V gene,D gene,CDR3 protein,CDR3 DNA
many,TRBJ2-7,TRBV28,.,CASSFDTVLRGQYF,TGTGCCAGCAGTTTTGACACAGTTCTACGAGGGCAGTACTTC
many,TRBJ1-3,TRBV6-1,.,CASSATGTGNTIYF,TGCGCCAGCAGTGCCACAGGGACTGGAAACACCATATATTTT
few,TRBJ2-1,TRBV3-1,TRBD2,CASSPARRVAGDRNEQFF,TGTGCCAGCAGCCCCGCGCGCCGAGTAGCGGGAGATAGGAATGAGCAGTTCTTC
.,TRBJ2-7,TRBV5-1,.,CASSSPLRAGGSYEQYF,TGCGCCAGCAGCTCTCCCCTCAGGGCGGGCGGATCCTACGAGCAGTACTTC
many,TRBJ1-1,TRBV11-2,.,CASSLADWSWNTEAFF,TGTGCCAGCAGCTTAGCAGATTGGAGTTGGAACACTGAAGCTTTCTTT
.,TRBJ2-1,TRBV9,TRBD2,CASRPLASNEQFF,TGTGCCAGCAGACCACTAGCGAGTAATGAGCAGTTCTTC
.,TRBJ2-1,TRBV29-1,.,CSVKGPENEQFF,TGCAGCGTTAAGGGACCAGAAAATGAGCAGTTCTTC
.,TRBJ1-1,TRBV7-2,.,CASSPQWAKNTEAFF,TGTGCCAGCAGCCCCCAATGGGCCAAGAACACTGAAGCTTTCTTT
many,TRBJ2-7,TRBV12-3/TRBV12-4,.,CASNRESYEQYF,TGTGCCAGTAACAGGGAGTCCTACGAGCAGTACTTC
many,TRBJ2-3,TRBV28,.,CASSRGRNTDTQYF,TGTGCCAGCAGTCGAGGACGGAACACAGATACGCAGTATTTT
.,TRBJ2-7,TRBV27,TRBD1,CASNSGTGPYEQYF,TGTGCCAGCAATTCCGGGACAGGGCCCTACGAGCAGTACTTC
few,TRBJ2-3,TRBV6-1,TRBD1,CASTGQVYTDTQYF,TGTGCCAGCACGGGACAGGTTTACACAGATACGCAGTATTTT
few,TRBJ1-5,TRBV30,.,CAWSVRMRGNQPQHF,TGTGCCTGGAGTGTAAGGATGCGGGGGAATCAGCCCCAGCATTTT
few,TRBJ2-2,TRBV12-3/TRBV12-4,.,CASAPTPGKGTGELFF,TGTGCCAGCGCCCCAACTCCAGGGAAGGGCACCGGGGAGCTGTTTTTT
.,TRBJ2-1,TRBV3-1,TRBD2,CASSQGTSGGYNEQFF,TGTGCCAGCAGCCAGGGGACTAGCGGGGGCTACAATGAGCAGTTCTTC
few,TRBJ2-7,TRBV20-1,.,CSARESRVGYEQYF,TGCAGTGCTAGAGAATCGAGGGTAGGCTACGAGCAGTACTTC
.,TRBJ2-6,TRBV25-1,.,CASSPVLGGTRSNSGANVLTF,TGTGCCAGCAGTCCCGTTTTGGGGGGCACTCGATCAAACTCTGGGGCCAACGTCCTGACTTTC
.,TRBJ2-6,TRBV6-2/TRBV6-3,TRBD1,CASSSQGARGANVLTF,TGTGCCAGCAGCTCACAGGGGGCGAGAGGGGCCAACGTCCTGACTTTC
once,TRBJ2-1,TRBV9,TRBD2,CASSVRASGVSSYNEQFF,TGTGCCAGCAGCGTACGGGCTAGCGGGGTTAGCTCCTACAATGAGCAGTTCTTC
many,TRBJ1-2,TRBV2,.,CASSVEKFTNYGYTF,TGTGCCAGCAGTGTGGAGAAATTCACAAACTATGGCTACACCTTC
.,TRBJ1-6,TRBV2,.,CASSVRVVSPLHF,TGTGCCAGCAGTGTCAGGGTGGTTTCACCCCTCCACTTT
few,TRBJ1-5,TRBV19,.,CASSYRANPMDSNQPQHF,TGTGCCAGTAGTTACAGGGCCAATCCGATGGATAGCAATCAGCCCCAGCATTTT
many,TRBJ2-5,TRBV7-2,.,CASSLRWQETQYF,TGTGCCAGCAGCCTTAGGTGGCAAGAGACCCAGTACTTC
.,TRBJ1-1,TRBV5-5,.,CASSLGAGLAFF,TGTGCCAGCAGCTTGGGGGCAGGATTGGCTTTCTTT
many,TRBJ2-1,TRBV19,TRBD2,CASRGTSGAFLYNEQFF,TGTGCCAGTAGGGGTACTAGCGGGGCCTTCCTTTACAATGAGCAGTTCTTC
many,TRBJ2-5,TRBV27,.,CASSPPTGWGQETQYF,TGTGCCAGCAGTCCACCGACGGGGTGGGGCCAAGAGACCCAGTACTTC
.,TRBJ1-3,TRBV7-2,.,CASSLSPLYTIYF,TGTGCCAGCAGCTTATCTCCGCTCTACACCATATATTTT
.,TRBJ2-3,TRBV3-1,TRBD2,CASSQDLVSGSQTDTQYF,TGTGCCAGCAGCCAAGATCTTGTTAGCGGGAGCCAAACAGATACGCAGTATTTT
.,TRBJ1-2,TRBV14,.,CASSQDRDRGYGYTF,TGTGCCAGCAGCCAAGACCGGGACCGAGGTTATGGCTACACCTTC
many,TRBJ2-5,TRBV28,TRBD1,CASSLLALQGADGETQYF,TGTGCCAGCAGTTTACTCGCCCTACAGGGGGCAGATGGAGAGACCCAGTACTTC
.,TRBJ2-2,TRBV25-1,.,CASPREGGWTEELFF,TGTGCCAGCCCGAGGGAAGGGGGGTGGACCGAGGAGCTGTTTTTT
many,TRBJ2-7,TRBV10-3,.,CAISELMGGNEQYF,TGTGCCATCAGTGAGTTAATGGGGGGCAACGAGCAGTACTTC
many,TRBJ2-7,TRBV2,.,CASSEGNYEQYF,TGTGCCAGCTCAGAGGGAAACTACGAGCAGTACTTC
.,TRBJ2-3,TRBV5-1,TRBD1,CASSPGTGEDTQYF,TGCGCCAGCAGCCCAGGGACAGGGGAGGATACGCAGTATTTT
many,TRBJ2-3,TRBV7-2,TRBD2,CASGSGRGDTQYF,TGTGCCAGCGGGAGCGGGAGGGGAGATACGCAGTATTTT
many,TRBJ2-7,TRBV7-6,.,CASSLGSYLEHEQYF,TGTGCCAGCAGCTTAGGGTCCTATCTCGAACACGAGCAGTACTTC
many,TRBJ2-3,TRBV27,.,CASSLGRLSTDTQYF,TGTGCCAGCAGTTTAGGTCGGTTGTCTACAGATACGCAGTATTTT
.,TRBJ2-1,TRBV5-1,TRBD1,CASSLGQGAGDEQFF,TGCGCCAGCAGCTTGGGACAGGGGGCGGGCGATGAGCAGTTCTTC
.,TRBJ1-6,TRBV5-1,.,CASSRTREHNSPLHF,TGCGCCAGCAGCCGGACACGGGAGCATAATTCACCCCTCCACTTT
many,TRBJ1-4,TRBV15,.,CATAGEKLFF,TGTGCCACCGCGGGGGAAAAACTGTTTTTT
few,TRBJ2-7,TRBV28,.,CASMRTPSYEQYF,TGTGCCAGCATGCGGACCCCCTCCTACGAGCAGTACTTC
many,TRBJ2-5,TRBV27,.,CASSFRGWGETQYF,TGTGCCAGCAGTTTTCGTGGTTGGGGAGAGACCCAGTACTTC
.,TRBJ2-7,TRBV7-8,.,CASSLEVYEQYF,TGTGCCAGCAGCTTAGAAGTCTACGAGCAGTACTTC
many,TRBJ1-2,TRBV30,.,CAWSIRVGYGYTF,TGTGCCTGGAGTATCCGGGTGGGCTATGGCTACACCTTC
many,TRBJ2-2,TRBV11-2,.,CASSPIRGLAGELFF,TGTGCCAGCAGCCCTATCCGGGGTTTGGCCGGGGAGCTGTTTTTT
.,TRBJ1-6,TRBV6-9,.,CASSYDRSRRSPLHF,TGTGCCAGCAGTTACGACAGGTCCAGGAGATCACCCCTCCACTTT
many,TRBJ2-1,TRBV10-3,TRBD2,CAITQIAGSTYNEQFF,TGTGCCATCACTCAAATAGCGGGGAGTACCTACAATGAGCAGTTCTTC
few,TRBJ1-5,TRBV18,TRBD1,CASSADRGENQPQHF,TGTGCCAGCTCGGCCGACAGGGGGGAGAATCAGCCCCAGCATTTT
few,TRBJ2-7,TRBV5-1,.,CASSIPSDSTDYEQYF,TGCGCCAGCAGCATTCCCTCGGACTCTACAGACTACGAGCAGTACTTC